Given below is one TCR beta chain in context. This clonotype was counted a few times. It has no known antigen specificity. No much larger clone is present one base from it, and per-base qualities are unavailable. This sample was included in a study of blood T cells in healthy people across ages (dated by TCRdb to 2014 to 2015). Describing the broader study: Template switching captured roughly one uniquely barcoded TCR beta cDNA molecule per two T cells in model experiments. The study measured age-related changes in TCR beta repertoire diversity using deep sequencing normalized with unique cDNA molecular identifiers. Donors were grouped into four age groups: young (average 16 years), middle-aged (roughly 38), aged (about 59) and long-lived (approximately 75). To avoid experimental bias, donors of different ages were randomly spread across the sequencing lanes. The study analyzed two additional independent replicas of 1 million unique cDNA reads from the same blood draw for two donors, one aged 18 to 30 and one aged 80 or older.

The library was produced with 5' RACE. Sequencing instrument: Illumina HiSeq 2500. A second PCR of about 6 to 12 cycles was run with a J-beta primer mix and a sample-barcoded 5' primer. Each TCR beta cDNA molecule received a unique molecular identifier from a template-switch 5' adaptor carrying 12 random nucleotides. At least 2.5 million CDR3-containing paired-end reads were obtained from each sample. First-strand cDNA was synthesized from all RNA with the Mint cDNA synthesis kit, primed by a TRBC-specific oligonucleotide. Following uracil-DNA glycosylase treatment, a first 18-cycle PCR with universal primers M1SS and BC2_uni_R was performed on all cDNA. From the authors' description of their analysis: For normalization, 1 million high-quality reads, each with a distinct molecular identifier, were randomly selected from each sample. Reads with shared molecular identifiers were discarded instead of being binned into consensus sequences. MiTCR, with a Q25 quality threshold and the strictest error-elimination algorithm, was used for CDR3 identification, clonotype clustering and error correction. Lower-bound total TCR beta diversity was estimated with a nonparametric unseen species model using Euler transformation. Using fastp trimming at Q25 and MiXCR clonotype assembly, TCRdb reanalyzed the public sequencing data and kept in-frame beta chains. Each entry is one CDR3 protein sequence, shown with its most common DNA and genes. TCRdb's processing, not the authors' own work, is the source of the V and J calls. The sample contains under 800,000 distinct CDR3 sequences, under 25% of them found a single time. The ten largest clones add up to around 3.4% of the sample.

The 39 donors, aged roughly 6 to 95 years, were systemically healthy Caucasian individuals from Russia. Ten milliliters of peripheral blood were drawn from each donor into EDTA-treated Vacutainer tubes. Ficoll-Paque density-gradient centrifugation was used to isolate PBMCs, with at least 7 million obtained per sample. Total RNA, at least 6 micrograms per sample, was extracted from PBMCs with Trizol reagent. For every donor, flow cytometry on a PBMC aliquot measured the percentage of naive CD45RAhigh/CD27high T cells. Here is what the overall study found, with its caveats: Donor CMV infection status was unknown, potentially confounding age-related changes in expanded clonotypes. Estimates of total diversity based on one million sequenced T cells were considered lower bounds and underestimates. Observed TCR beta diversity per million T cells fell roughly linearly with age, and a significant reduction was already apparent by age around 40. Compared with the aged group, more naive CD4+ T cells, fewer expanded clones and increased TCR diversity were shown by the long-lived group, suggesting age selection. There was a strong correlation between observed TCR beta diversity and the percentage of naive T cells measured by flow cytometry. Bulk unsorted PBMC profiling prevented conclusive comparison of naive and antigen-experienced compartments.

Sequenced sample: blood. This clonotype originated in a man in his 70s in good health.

The DNA reads as follows: TGTGCCAGCAGTTATGACGGAGCCTCTTACGAGCAGTACTTC. It is translated as CASSYDGASYEQYF. The sequence links TRBV6-2 or TRBV6-3 to TRBJ2-7, with the identity of the D gene unclear. From cysteine to phenylalanine, the CDR3 is 14 amino acids long. Here the CDR3 DNA is all that survives: 42 bases in frame from base 1. CDR1 and CDR2 (MNHEY, SVGEGT) derive from the germline V gene. The junction shows trimming of 3 bases on V and 4 bases on J, plus 13 bases between the germline ends.